This T cell receptor (beta chain) emerged from a study of identical twins. Overall study findings and caveats: Model-predicted out-of-frame TCR alpha sharing fell below observed values in monozygotic twins. Compared with unrelated sharing, twin-shared out-of-frame alpha sequences had more low-probability sequences. The presence of invariant MAIT and iNKT cells could partly confound analyses of zero-insertion sequences.

TCRdb reprocessed the 5' RACE reads via MiXCR and lists one record per CDR3 protein. The sample has about 570,000 distinct CDR3 sequences, more than 9% seen once; the top ten hold 3%. For this clonotype: Its antigen is currently unknown.

The germline V gene encodes CDR1 SGHRS and CDR2 YFSETQ. The CDR3 runs 13 residues. J lost 3 bases, V lost 5 bases, and 4 bases had no gene match. These data were likewise used in another study, on yellow fever vaccine responses in identical twins.

Sequenced sample: PBMCs. The chain joins TRBV5-1 to TRBJ2-5; 7 bases map to TRBD2. This clonotype was obtained from a woman between 18 and 29 years old in good health. CDR3 bases: TGCGCCAGCAGATCCGGGACTAAAGAGACCCAGTACTTC. This codes for CASRSGTKETQYF.